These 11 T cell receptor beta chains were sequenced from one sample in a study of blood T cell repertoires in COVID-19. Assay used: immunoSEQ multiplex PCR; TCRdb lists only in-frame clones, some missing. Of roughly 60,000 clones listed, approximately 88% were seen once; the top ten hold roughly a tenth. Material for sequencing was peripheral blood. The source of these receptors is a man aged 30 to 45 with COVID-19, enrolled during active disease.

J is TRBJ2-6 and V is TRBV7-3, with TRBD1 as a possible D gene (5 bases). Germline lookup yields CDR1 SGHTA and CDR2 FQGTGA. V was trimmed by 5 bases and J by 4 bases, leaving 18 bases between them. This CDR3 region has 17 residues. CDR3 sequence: CASSPTSGASGANVLTF. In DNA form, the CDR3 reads TGTGCCAGCAGCCCCACCTCTGGGGCCTCCGGGGCCAACGTCCTGACTTTC.

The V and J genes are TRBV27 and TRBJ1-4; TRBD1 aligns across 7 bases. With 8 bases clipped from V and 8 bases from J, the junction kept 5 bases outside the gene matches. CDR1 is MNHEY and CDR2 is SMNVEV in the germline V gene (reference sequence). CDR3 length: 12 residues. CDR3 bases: TGTGCCAGCTCCACAGGGGAAGAAAAACTGTTTTTT. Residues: CASSTGEEKLFF.

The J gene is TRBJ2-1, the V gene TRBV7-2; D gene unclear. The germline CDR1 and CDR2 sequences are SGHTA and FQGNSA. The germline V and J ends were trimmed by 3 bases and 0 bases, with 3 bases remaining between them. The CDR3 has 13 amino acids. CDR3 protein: CASSFSSYNEQFF. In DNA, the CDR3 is TGTGCCAGCAGCTTTAGCTCCTACAATGAGCAGTTCTTC.

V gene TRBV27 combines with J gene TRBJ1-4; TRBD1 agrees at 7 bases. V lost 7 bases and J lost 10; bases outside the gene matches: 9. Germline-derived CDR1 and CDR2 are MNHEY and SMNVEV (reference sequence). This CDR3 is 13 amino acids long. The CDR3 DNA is TGTGCCAGCAAAAAACCTTCAGGGGGAAAACTGTTTTTT. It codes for CASKKPSGGKLFF.

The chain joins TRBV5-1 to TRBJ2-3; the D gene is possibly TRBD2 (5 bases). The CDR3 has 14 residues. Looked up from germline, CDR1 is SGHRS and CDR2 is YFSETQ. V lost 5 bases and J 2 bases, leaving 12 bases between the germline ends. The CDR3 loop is CASSVEADTDTQYF. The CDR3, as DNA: TGCGCCAGCAGTGTTGAAGCGGACACAGATACGCAGTATTTT.

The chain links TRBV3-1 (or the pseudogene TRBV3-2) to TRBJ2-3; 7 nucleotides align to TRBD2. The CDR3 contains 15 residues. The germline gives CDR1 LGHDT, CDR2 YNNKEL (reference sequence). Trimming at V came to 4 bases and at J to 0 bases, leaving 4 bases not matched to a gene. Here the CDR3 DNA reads TGTGCCAGCAGCCGAGCGGGATTCAGCACAGATACGCAGTATTTT. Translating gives CASSRAGFSTDTQYF.

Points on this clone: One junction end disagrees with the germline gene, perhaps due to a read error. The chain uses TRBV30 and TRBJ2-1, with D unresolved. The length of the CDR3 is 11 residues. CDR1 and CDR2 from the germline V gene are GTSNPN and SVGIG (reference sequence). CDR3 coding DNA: TGTGCCTGGAGTGGAGGTAATGAACAGTTCTTC. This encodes CAWSGGNEQFF.

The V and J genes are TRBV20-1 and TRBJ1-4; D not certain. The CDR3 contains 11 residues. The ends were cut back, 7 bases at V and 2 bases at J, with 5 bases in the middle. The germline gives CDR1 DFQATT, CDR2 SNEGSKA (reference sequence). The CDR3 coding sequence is TGCAGTGGGCACACTAATGAAAAACTGTTTTTT. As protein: CSGHTNEKLFF.

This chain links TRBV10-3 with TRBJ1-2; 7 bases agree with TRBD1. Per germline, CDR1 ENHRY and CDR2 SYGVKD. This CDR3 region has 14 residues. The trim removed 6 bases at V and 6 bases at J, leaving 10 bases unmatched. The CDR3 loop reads CAISNRQGEDGYTF. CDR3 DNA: TGTGCCATCAGCAACCGACAGGGCGAAGATGGCTACACCTTC.

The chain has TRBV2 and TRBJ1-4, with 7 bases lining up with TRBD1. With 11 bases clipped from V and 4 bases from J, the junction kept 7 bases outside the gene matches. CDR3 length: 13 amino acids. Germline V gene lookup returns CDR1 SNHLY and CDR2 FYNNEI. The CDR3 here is CAGGQQINEKLFF. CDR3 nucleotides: TGTGCCGGGGGACAGCAGATTAATGAAAAACTGTTTTTT.

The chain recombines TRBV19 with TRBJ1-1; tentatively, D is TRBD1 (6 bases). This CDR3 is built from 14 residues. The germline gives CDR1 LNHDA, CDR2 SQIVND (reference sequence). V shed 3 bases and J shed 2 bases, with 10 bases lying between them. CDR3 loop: CASSMDRSNTEAFF. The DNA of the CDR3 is TGTGCCAGTAGTATGGACAGATCTAACACTGAAGCTTTCTTT. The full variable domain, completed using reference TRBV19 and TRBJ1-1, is DGGITQSPKYLFRKEGQNVTLSCEQNLNHDAMYWYRQDPGQGLRLIYYSQIVNDFQKGDIAEGYSVSREKKESFPLTVTSAQKNPTAFYLCASSMDRSNTEAFFGQGTRLTVV.